This is a list of T cell receptor beta chains from one sample in a study of T cells in Graves' hyperthyroidism and ophthalmopathy. MiXCR, applied by TCRdb to the multiplex PCR reads, yields one record per CDR3 protein. The sample gives roughly 100,000 distinct CDR3 sequences, just over 50% of which show up once; roughly a quarter is in the top ten. Sequenced material: blood. These receptors came from a woman aged 40 to 50 with Graves' hyperthyroidism. CDR3s include the opening cysteine and the closing phenylalanine or tryptophan. D genes are given only for firm matches. Clone size is not always given. Where it is, it says once, few, many or a class for expanded clones.

j_call d_call cdr3_length v_call clone_size cdr3_aa cdr3_nt
TRBJ2-7 TRBD2 16 TRBV5-1 many CASSLRTSGVRYEQYF TGCGCCAGCAGCCTAAGGACTAGCGGGGTTCGTTACGAGCAGTACTTC
TRBJ2-2 TRBD1 14 TRBV12-3/TRBV12-4 . CASRTGPNTGELFF TGTGCCAGCAGGACAGGGCCTAACACCGGGGAGCTGTTTTTT
TRBJ1-4 . 13 TRBV2 . CASSGLADEKLFF TGTGCCAGCAGTGGACTAGCGGACGAAAAACTGTTTTTT
TRBJ2-7 . 12 TRBV20-1 . CSASQGGYEQYF TGCAGTGCTAGTCAGGGAGGCTACGAGCAGTACTTC
TRBJ1-1 . 14 TRBV2 . CASSYTGRNTEAFF TGTGCCAGCAGTTACACAGGGAGGAACACTGAAGCTTTCTTT
TRBJ2-7 TRBD2 16 TRBV7-6 . CASSRWTSGRSYEQYF TGTGCCAGCAGCCGGTGGACTAGCGGGAGATCCTACGAGCAGTACTTC
TRBJ1-1 . 13 TRBV6-5 many CASSYSRGTEAFF TGTGCCAGCAGTTACTCCAGGGGCACTGAAGCTTTCTTT
TRBJ1-5 . 15 TRBV7-8 many CASSLLTGPNQPQHF TGTGCCAGCAGCTTATTGACAGGCCCCAATCAGCCCCAGCATTTT
TRBJ2-2 . 13 TRBV5-4 . CASSKGLTYELFF TGTGCCAGCAGCAAAGGGTTAACCTACGAGCTGTTTTTT
TRBJ1-4 . 15 TRBV30 . CAWRADRLQNGKLFF TGTGCCTGGAGAGCCGACAGGCTGCAAAACGGAAAACTGTTTTTT
TRBJ2-5 . 15 TRBV10-3 once CAISEGGLGKETQYF TGTGCCATCAGTGAGGGGGGGTTGGGTAAGGAGACCCAGTACTTC
TRBJ2-7 . 14 TRBV4-1 medium-sized CASSQDYGTYEQYF TGCGCCAGCAGCCAAGATTACGGAACCTACGAGCAGTACTTC
TRBJ2-5 TRBD2 16 TRBV7-6 many CASSRGLQRGQETQYF TGTGCCAGCAGCCGTGGTTTGCAGCGGGGCCAAGAGACCCAGTACTTC
TRBJ1-2 . 20 TRBV7-2 . CASSFYICSGLAGSNYGYTF .
TRBJ2-5 . 14 TRBV15 . CATSRGDSEETQYF TGTGCCACCAGCAGAGGAGACAGTGAAGAGACCCAGTACTTC
TRBJ2-5 . 13 TRBV20-1 many CSASFRNKETQYF TGCAGTGCTAGCTTCAGAAATAAAGAGACCCAGTACTTC
TRBJ1-1 . 13 TRBV7-2 many CASSLGQVVEAFF TGTGCCAGCAGCTTAGGGCAAGTCGTGGAAGCTTTCTTT
TRBJ1-1 . 13 TRBV7-3 many CASSFLQGSEAFF TGTGCCAGCAGCTTCCTTCAGGGGTCTGAAGCTTTCTTT
TRBJ1-1 . 13 TRBV7-9 . CASSLDGYTEAFF TGTGCCAGCAGCTTGGATGGCTACACTGAAGCTTTCTTT
TRBJ2-7 . 17 TRBV10-3 . CAIASRRATESSYEQYF TGTGCCATCGCCAGCAGAAGGGCGACGGAGAGCTCCTACGAGCAGTACTTC
TRBJ1-3 . 16 TRBV6-5 many CASSYHRDTSGNTIYF TGTGCCAGCAGTTACCATCGGGACACCTCTGGAAACACCATATATTTT
TRBJ1-6 TRBD1 17 TRBV10-3 . CAISEWGTGVMRSPLHF TGTGCCATCAGTGAGTGGGGGACAGGGGTCATGCGGTCACCCCTCCACTTT
TRBJ1-5 . 16 TRBV13 . CASGLGEGPNNQPQHF TGTGCCAGCGGTTTGGGGGAGGGCCCCAACAATCAGCCCCAGCATTTT
TRBJ1-3 . 15 TRBV7-9 once CASSFFQSRGNTIYF TGTGCCAGCAGCTTCTTCCAGTCGAGGGGGAACACCATATATTTT
TRBJ1-2 TRBD1 12 TRBV29-1 . CSVPGQGNGYTF TGCAGCGTCCCGGGACAGGGGAATGGCTACACCTTC
TRBJ2-7 TRBD2 19 TRBV27 many CASSLKGGEGRGGSYEQYF TGTGCCAGCAGTTTAAAAGGAGGGGAGGGCAGAGGTGGGTCCTACGAGCAGTACTTC
TRBJ2-5 . 16 TRBV12-3/TRBV12-4 . CASSYSLGGRNQPQYF TGTGCCAGCAGTTACTCGCTCGGGGGCAGGAATCAGCCCCAGTACTTC
TRBJ1-1 TRBD1 15 TRBV7-9 . CASSPGTGDLHEAFF TGTGCCAGCAGCCCCGGGACAGGGGACCTACATGAAGCTTTCTTT
TRBJ2-7 . 12 TRBV6-5 many CASTPLTYEQYF TGTGCCAGCACTCCCCTAACCTACGAGCAGTACTTC
TRBJ2-7 TRBD2 15 TRBV29-1 once CSVGGSGLVTYEQYF TGCAGCGTTGGTGGATCGGGACTAGTTACCTACGAGCAGTACTTC
TRBJ2-6 . 14 TRBV12-3/TRBV12-4 few CASSQDHGANVLTF TGTGCCAGCAGCCAAGATCACGGGGCCAACGTCCTGACTTTC
TRBJ2-7 TRBD2 15 TRBV6-5 many CASSYEASGAYEQYF TGTGCCAGCAGTTACGAGGCTAGCGGGGCCTACGAGCAGTACTTC
TRBJ1-1 TRBD1 15 TRBV7-9 . CASSSKDRGNTEAFF TGTGCCAGCAGCTCTAAGGACAGGGGGAACACTGAAGCCTTCTTT
TRBJ2-2 TRBD2 13 TRBV29-1 . CSVTSGNTGELFF TGCAGCGTTACTAGCGGGAACACCGGGGAGCTGTTTTTT
TRBJ2-7 . 12 TRBV5-1 many CASASVPYEQYF TGCGCCAGCGCATCCGTACCCTACGAGCAGTACTTC
TRBJ2-3 TRBD1 16 TRBV15 . CATSGMTGLGTDTQYF TGTGCCACCAGCGGGATGACAGGGCTCGGCACAGATACGCAGTATTTT
TRBJ1-2 TRBD1 13 TRBV5-4 many CASSLVGGGGYTF TGTGCCAGCAGCTTGGTAGGGGGCGGCGGCTACACCTTC
TRBJ1-3 . 14 TRBV7-8 . CASSFRDTGNTIYF TGTGCCAGCAGCTTCCGGGACACAGGAAACACCATATATTTT